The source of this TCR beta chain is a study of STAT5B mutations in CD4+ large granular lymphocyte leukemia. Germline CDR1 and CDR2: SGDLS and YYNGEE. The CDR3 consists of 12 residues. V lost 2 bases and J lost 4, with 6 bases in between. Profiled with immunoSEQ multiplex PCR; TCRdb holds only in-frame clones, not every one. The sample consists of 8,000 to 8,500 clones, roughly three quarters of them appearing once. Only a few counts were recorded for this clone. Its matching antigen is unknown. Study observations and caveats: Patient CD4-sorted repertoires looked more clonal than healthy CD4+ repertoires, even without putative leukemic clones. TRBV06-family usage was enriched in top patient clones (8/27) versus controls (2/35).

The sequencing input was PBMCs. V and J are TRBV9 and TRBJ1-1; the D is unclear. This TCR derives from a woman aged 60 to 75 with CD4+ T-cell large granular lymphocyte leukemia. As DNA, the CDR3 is TGTGCCAGCAGCGTCACTCGCACTGAAGCTTTCTTT. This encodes CASSVTRTEAFF.